Below, 21 T cell receptor beta chains from the same sample are listed, as sequenced in a study of blood T cell repertoires in COVID-19. Sequenced by immunoSEQ multiplex PCR; TCRdb stores in-frame clones only, minus some. The sample has approximately 330,000 clones, around 90% seen once; the top ten hold under 1.1%. The sample taken for sequencing was peripheral blood. The origin of the receptors is a middle-aged woman with COVID-19, enrolled during active disease.

This clone was seen only a few times. V is TRBV6-6 and J is TRBJ1-5; 8 bases map to TRBD1. J lost 6 bases, V lost 2 bases, and 9 bases had no gene match. CDR3 length: 16 amino acids. Germline V lookup: CDR1 MNHNY, CDR2 SVGAGI (reference sequence). The CDR3: CASSYEGRGQAQPQHF. CDR3 nucleotide sequence: TGTGCCAGCAGTTACGAGGGCAGGGGGCAAGCTCAGCCCCAGCATTTT.

V gene TRBV7-9 combines with J gene TRBJ2-7; D is unclear. This CDR3 has 11 residues. Trimming took 5 bases from V and 0 from J, leaving 2 bases between them. Germline CDR1 SEHNR, CDR2 FQNEAQ (reference sequence). The CDR3 nucleotides are TGTGCCAGCAGCCGCTCCTACGAGCAGTACTTC. The encoded protein is CASSRSYEQYF.

The genes are TRBV7-3 and TRBJ1-1, with 9 nucleotides matching TRBD1. J gave up 7 bases and V 2 bases, and 8 bases lay outside the gene matches. The CDR3 runs 15 residues. CDR1 and CDR2 from the germline V gene are SGHTA and FQGTGA. CDR3 amino acids: CASSLQPPGQGEAFF. CDR3 DNA: TGTGCCAGCAGCTTACAACCCCCGGGACAGGGTGAAGCTTTCTTT.

This clone showed up just a few times. V is TRBV14 and J is TRBJ1-4; no clear D. The V gene lost 2 bases and the J gene lost 5 bases, with 12 bases spanning the gap. This CDR3 has 15 residues. CDR1 SGHDN and CDR2 FVKESK come from the germline V gene. CDR3 nucleotides: TGTGCCAGCAGCCAAAGACATTCGGGGAATGAAAAACTGTTTTTT. This sequence encodes CASSQRHSGNEKLFF.

This clone has more than one count but fewer than ten. The same CDR3 can be traced to other DNA sequences in this sample. This chain links TRBV10-3 with TRBJ2-1; D may be TRBD2 (7 bases). Deletions cut 10 bases from V and 7 bases from J, with 14 bases between. CDR1 is ENHRY and CDR2 is SYGVKD in the germline V gene. This CDR3 contains 12 residues. CDR3 nucleotides: TGTGCCACCGGGGGAGGGGGGAATGAGCAGTTCTTC. Protein sequence: CATGGGGNEQFF.

The genes are TRBV3-1 (or the pseudogene TRBV3-2) and TRBJ2-5; a weak D match, TRBD2 (5 bases). V was shortened by 1 base and J by 4 bases, with 19 bases between the two germline ends. CDR1 is LGHDT and CDR2 is YNNKEL in the germline V gene (reference sequence). The CDR3 contains 17 residues. CDR3 in amino acids: CASSQGSGNQRRETQYF. The CDR3 nucleotides are TGTGCCAGCAGCCAAGGCTCGGGGAACCAACGCCGAGAGACCCAGTACTTC.

This chain links TRBV9 with TRBJ1-1; no clear D. This CDR3 is 14 amino acids long. Trimming stripped 3 bases from V and 8 bases from J, with 17 bases between. The germline V gene encodes CDR1 SGDLS and CDR2 YYNGEE. CDR3 DNA: TGTGCCAGCAGCGCCCGGGTTGGGTCCGGCGAAGCTTTCTTT. Translating it yields CASSARVGSGEAFF. The entire variable domain, with the rest obtained from reference TRBV9 and TRBJ1-1, is as follows: DSGVTQTPKHLITATGQRVTLRCSPRSGDLSVYWYQQSLDQGLQFLIQYYNGEERAKGNILERFSAQQFPDLHSELNLSSLELGDSALYFCASSARVGSGEAFFGQGTRLTVV.

V gene TRBV9 combines with J gene TRBJ1-6; tentatively, D is TRBD1 (5 bases). Germline V CDR1 and CDR2: SGDLS, YYNGEE. V was cut by 4 bases and J by 7 bases, with 15 bases left in between. The CDR3 length is 15 residues. DNA for the CDR3: TGTGCCAGCAGCAACACAGACAGCCTAAATTCACCCCTCCACTTT. Protein sequence: CASSNTDSLNSPLHF.

The CDR3 sequence: CASRGAPGLAGAVHTDTQYF. Here the CDR3 DNA reads TGTGCCAGTAGAGGAGCCCCGGGACTAGCGGGGGCCGTTCACACAGATACGCAGTATTTT. The chain links TRBV19 to TRBJ2-3; 14 nucleotides align to TRBD2. Germline V gene lookup returns CDR1 LNHDA and CDR2 SQIVND (reference sequence). The V segment lost 6 bases and the J segment 2 bases; nucleotides outside the gene matches: 16. This CDR3 has 20 amino acids.

The rearrangement uses TRBV18 and TRBJ2-1; 7 bases line up with TRBD1. The length of the CDR3 is 16 residues. V trimming: 3 bases; J trimming: 0 bases; junction bases outside the gene matches: 5. Germline V gene data show CDR1 as KGHSH and CDR2 as LQKENI. CDR3: CASSPLGQRSYNEQFF. CDR3 in DNA: TGTGCCAGCTCACCGTTGGGACAGCGCTCCTACAATGAGCAGTTCTTC.

This clone was seen once. The CDR3 nucleotides read TGTGCCAGTAGTATTTACTACCGTGAAAAACTGTTTTTT. Its translation is CASSIYYREKLFF. The chain uses TRBV19 and TRBJ1-4; D uncertain. The CDR3 contains 13 residues. V gave up 3 bases and J gave up 7 bases, with 9 bases separating them. Germline V lookup: CDR1 LNHDA, CDR2 SQIVND (reference sequence).

This clone was found once. J is TRBJ1-4 and V is TRBV6-5; D is ambiguous. Per germline, CDR1 MNHEY and CDR2 SVGAGI. This CDR3 has 14 amino acids. Trimming cost V 6 bases and J 5 bases, with 13 bases left between them. The chain's CDR3 is CASSPRERNEKLFF. The CDR3 nucleotides are TGTGCCAGCAGCCCCCGGGAGAGAAATGAAAAACTGTTTTTT.

CDR3 DNA: TGTGCCAGCAGCGATCAACTAGCGACGCACAATGAGCAGTTCTTC. Amino acids: CASSDQLATHNEQFF. J is TRBJ2-1 and V is TRBV9, with 7 nucleotides matching TRBD2. This CDR3 has 15 amino acids. Germline values: CDR1 SGDLS, CDR2 YYNGEE. V lost 3 bases to trimming and J lost 5 bases; unmatched junction nucleotides: 8.

This clone was recorded once. The rearrangement uses TRBV12-3 or TRBV12-4 and TRBJ2-6; no clear D. The ends were cut back, 5 bases at V and 2 bases at J, with 4 bases in the middle. CDR3 length: 13 amino acids. CDR3 bases: TGTGCCAGCAGTATTACTGGGGCCAACGTCCTGACTTTC. Amino acid sequence: CASSITGANVLTF.

The J gene is TRBJ1-5, the V gene TRBV19, with 7 bases that match TRBD1. J was trimmed by 5 bases and V by 5 bases; bases with no gene match: 9. CDR1 and CDR2 from the germline V gene are LNHDA and SQIVND (reference sequence). CDR3 length equals 15 residues. The CDR3 region has the DNA TGTGCCAGTAGTGGTTCTGGGGACAGCTATCAGCCCCAGCATTTT. Amino acid sequence: CASSGSGDSYQPQHF. Variable domain in full (rest from reference TRBV19 and TRBJ1-5): DGGITQSPKYLFRKEGQNVTLSCEQNLNHDAMYWYRQDPGQGLRLIYYSQIVNDFQKGDIAEGYSVSREKKESFPLTVTSAQKNPTAFYLCASSGSGDSYQPQHFGDGTRLSIL.

This clone showed up just once. This sequence joins TRBV19 and TRBJ2-1, with D uncertain. The CDR3 loop spans 15 amino acids. CDR1 is LNHDA, CDR2 SQIVND, per germline (reference sequence). The V end lost 7 bases, the J end lost 0 bases, and 13 bases lay between the germline ends. CDR3 region: CASNSAPGSYNEQFF. CDR3 bases: TGTGCCAGTAACTCCGCCCCAGGCTCCTACAATGAGCAGTTCTTC.

This chain links TRBV6-5 with TRBJ1-4; no definite D call. The V end was cut by 6 bases, the J end by 3 bases, with 14 bases between. The CDR3 consists of 15 residues. CDR1 and CDR2 (germline): MNHEY, SVGAGI. The CDR3 is CASSPGIQPNEKLFF. The CDR3 DNA sequence: TGTGCCAGCAGCCCCGGGATACAGCCTAATGAAAAACTGTTTTTT.

The chain carries TRBV19 and TRBJ1-6, with a tentative D call TRBD1 (5 bases). The CDR3 has 13 amino acids. V lost 4 bases to trimming and J lost 13 bases, with 14 bases between them. Germline loops: CDR1 LNHDA, CDR2 SQIVND (reference sequence). The CDR3 sequence: CASSTRQSQPLHF. DNA of the CDR3: TGTGCCAGTAGTACAAGACAGTCTCAGCCCCTCCACTTT.

The V call is TRBV5-1, the J call TRBJ2-4, with TRBD1 matching 9 bases. CDR1 and CDR2 from the germline V gene are SGHRS and YFSETQ. Trimming removed 0 bases from V and 8 bases from J; junction bases left unmatched: 3. The length of the CDR3 is 14 residues. CDR3 region: CASSLDRGQDIQYF. The CDR3 DNA sequence: TGCGCCAGCAGCTTGGACAGGGGGCAAGACATTCAGTACTTC.

This chain connects TRBV18 to TRBJ2-1, with TRBD1 matching 7 bases. The CDR3 is made up of 15 amino acids. Germline values: CDR1 KGHSH, CDR2 LQKENI. The trim removed 6 bases at V and 2 bases at J, leaving 7 bases unmatched. CDR3 nucleotide sequence: TGTGCCAGCTCGTTCGACAGGGTTACCTACAATGAGCAGTTCTTC. It encodes CASSFDRVTYNEQFF. The whole variable domain, remainder taken from reference TRBV18 and TRBJ2-1, is NAGVMQNPRHLVRRRGQEARLRCSPMKGHSHVYWYRQLPEEGLKFMVYLQKENIIDESGMPKERFSAEFPKEGPSILRIQQVVRGDSAAYFCASSFDRVTYNEQFFGPGTRLTVL.

This clone occurred once. The chain links TRBV4-3 to TRBJ1-3; the D gene is possibly TRBD1 (5 bases). Trimming removed 1 base at V and 4 bases at J, with 14 bases between. Germline CDR1 is LGHNA and CDR2 is YSLEER. This CDR3 region has 16 residues. CDR3: CASSQGRGGTGNTIYF. The CDR3 DNA follows: TGCGCCAGCAGCCAAGGGAGGGGAGGGACGGGAAACACCATATATTTT.